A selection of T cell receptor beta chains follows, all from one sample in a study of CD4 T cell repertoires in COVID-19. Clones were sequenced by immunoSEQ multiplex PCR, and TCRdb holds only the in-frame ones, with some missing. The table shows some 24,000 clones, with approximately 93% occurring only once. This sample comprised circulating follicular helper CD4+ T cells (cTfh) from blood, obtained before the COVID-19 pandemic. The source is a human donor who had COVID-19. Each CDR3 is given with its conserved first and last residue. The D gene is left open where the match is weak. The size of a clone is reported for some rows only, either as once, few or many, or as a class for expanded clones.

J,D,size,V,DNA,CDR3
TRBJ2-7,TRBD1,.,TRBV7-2,TGTGCCAGCACCGACCCAGGGGGCTCCCTATCCTACGAGCAGTACTTC,CASTDPGGSLSYEQYF
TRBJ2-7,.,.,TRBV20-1,TGCAGTGCTAGAGTCGGCGAGCAGTACTTC,CSARVGEQYF
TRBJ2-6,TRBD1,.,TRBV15,TGTGCCACCAGCAGACAGACAGGGGGGTCTGGGGCCAACGTCCTGACTTTC,CATSRQTGGSGANVLTF
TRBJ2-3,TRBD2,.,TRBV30,TGTGCCTGGGCTAGCGGGAGTTGGCAAGATACGCAGTATTTT,CAWASGSWQDTQYF
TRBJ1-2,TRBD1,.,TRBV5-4,TGTGCCAGCAGCCCGGGACAGGGATTATCTAACTATGGCTACACCTTC,CASSPGQGLSNYGYTF
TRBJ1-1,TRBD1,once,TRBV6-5,TGTGCCAGCAGTTCCACACAGGGGCGAGCTTTCTTT,CASSSTQGRAFF
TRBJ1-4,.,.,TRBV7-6,TGTGCCAGCAGCTCCCCGGATGAAAAACTGTTTTTT,CASSSPDEKLFF
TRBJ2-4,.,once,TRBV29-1,TGCAGCGTTGAAGCGGGAGCCCTACCCAAAAACATTCAGTACTTC,CSVEAGALPKNIQYF
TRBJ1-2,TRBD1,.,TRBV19,TGTGCCAGTAGGGTACCGGGACAGGGTTATGGCTACACCTTC,CASRVPGQGYGYTF
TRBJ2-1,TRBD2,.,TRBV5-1,TGCGCCAGCTCAAGGGAGGGACTAGCGGGAGGTAACAATGAGCAGTTCTTC,CASSREGLAGGNNEQFF
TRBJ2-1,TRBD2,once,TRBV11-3,TGTGCCAGCAGCATCGGCGGGGGGGCCTATGCTATTGAGCAGTTCTTC,CASSIGGGAYAIEQFF
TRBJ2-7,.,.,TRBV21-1,TGTGCCAGCAGCCTATTCACCAGGGGCCGGTACGAGCAGTACTTC,CASSLFTRGRYEQYF
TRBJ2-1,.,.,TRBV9,TGTGCCAGCAGCCCACCTGCGGGACCTATAGAGAATGAGCAGTTCTTC,CASSPPAGPIENEQFF
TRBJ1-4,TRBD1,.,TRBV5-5,TGTGCCAGCAGCCGGACAGGGGGAGATGAAAAACTGTTTTTT,CASSRTGGDEKLFF
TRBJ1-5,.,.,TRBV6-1,TGTGCCAGCAAGTCCTCGGGGAATCAGCCCCAGCATTTT,CASKSSGNQPQHF
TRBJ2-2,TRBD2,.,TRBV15,TGTGCCACCAGCAATGTAGCGGGAGCGGGCGGGGAGCTGTTTTTT,CATSNVAGAGGELFF
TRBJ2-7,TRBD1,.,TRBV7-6,TGTGCCAGCAGCTACGACAGGGGAGGCTACGAGCAGTACTTC,CASSYDRGGYEQYF
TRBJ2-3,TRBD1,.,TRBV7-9,TGTGCCAGCAGCTTAGAGGGGGCCACAGATACGCAGTATTTT,CASSLEGATDTQYF
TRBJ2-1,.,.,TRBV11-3,TGTGCCAGCCAGCCGGGGGGCAGCTACAATGAGCAGTTCTTC,CASQPGGSYNEQFF
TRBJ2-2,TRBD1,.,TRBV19,TGTGCCAGTAGTGTCGACAGGGGCCTGCACGCGAACACCGGGGAGCTGTTTTTT,CASSVDRGLHANTGELFF
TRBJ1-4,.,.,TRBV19,TGTGCCAGTACCCTTGGGTCTCGGGGTGAAAAACTGTTTTTT,CASTLGSRGEKLFF
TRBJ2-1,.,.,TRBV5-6,TGTGCCAGCAGCTCTGCTAGCGCCAACTCCTACAATGAGCAGTTCTTC,CASSSASANSYNEQFF
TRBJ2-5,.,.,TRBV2,TGTGCCAGCACCCTCCTTCGGGGTGAACAAGAGACCCAGTACTTC,CASTLLRGEQETQYF
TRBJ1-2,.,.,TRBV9,TGTGCCAGCAGCCCTCGGACTATGGGCTACACCTTC,CASSPRTMGYTF
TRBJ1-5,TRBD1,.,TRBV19,TGTGCCAGTAGTTCCATGCAGGGGGTCGGGAATCAGCCCCAGCATTTT,CASSSMQGVGNQPQHF
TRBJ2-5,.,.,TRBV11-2,TGTGCCAGCAGGGAGTCTCAAGAGACCCAGTACTTC,CASRESQETQYF
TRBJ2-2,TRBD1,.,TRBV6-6,TGTGCCAGCAGTTACCCCAGGGACAGCCCTACCGGGGAGCTGTTTTTT,CASSYPRDSPTGELFF
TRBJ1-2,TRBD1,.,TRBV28,TGTGCCAGCAGTTCGGACAGGGGTGGGGACTATGGCTACACCTTC,CASSSDRGGDYGYTF
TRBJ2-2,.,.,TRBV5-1,TGCGCCAGCAGCGGCGGACAGTCGAACACCGGGGAGCTGTTTTTT,CASSGGQSNTGELFF
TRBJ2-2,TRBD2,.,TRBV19,TGTGCCAGTAGTATCCTAGGGCCTAGCGGGAGACACACCGGGGAGCTGTTTTTT,CASSILGPSGRHTGELFF
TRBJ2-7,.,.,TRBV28,TGTGCCAGCAGTTTAGGAGGGAAGGGGACCGAGCAGTACTTC,CASSLGGKGTEQYF
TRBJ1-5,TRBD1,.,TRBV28,TGTGCCAGCAGGTCGACAGGGATTAGCAATCAGCCCCAGCATTTT,CASRSTGISNQPQHF
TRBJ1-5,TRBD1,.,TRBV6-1,TGTGCCAGTAAACCGGGACAGGGGAGCGGTCAGCCCCAGCATTTT,CASKPGQGSGQPQHF
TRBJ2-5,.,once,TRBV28,TGTGCCAGCAGTCCGACTAGGGGGGGGGAGACCCAGTACTTC,CASSPTRGGETQYF
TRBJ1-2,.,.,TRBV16,TGTGCCAGCAGCCAATCTCGCCAGGCCGTCTATGGCTACACCTTC,CASSQSRQAVYGYTF
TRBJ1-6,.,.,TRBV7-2,TGTGCCAGCCTCGAGAGGGTGCGGTCACCCCTCCACTTT,CASLERVRSPLHF
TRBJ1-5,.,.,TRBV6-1,TGTGCCAGCAGTGTGAATCGGGTTAGCAATCAGCCCCAGCATTTT,CASSVNRVSNQPQHF
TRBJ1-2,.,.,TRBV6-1,TGTGCCAGCAGTGAAGATAGGGGTTGGGGCTACACCTTC,CASSEDRGWGYTF
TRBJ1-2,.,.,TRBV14,TGTGCCAGCAGCCAAAGGGGAGGCCTTTCCTATGGCTACACCTTC,CASSQRGGLSYGYTF
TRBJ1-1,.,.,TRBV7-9,TGTGCCAGCAGCAGTAGGGGCGGGGGTGGCGCTGAAGCTTTCTTT,CASSSRGGGGAEAFF